This TCR beta chain stems from a study of T cell changes during pregnancy in multiple sclerosis. The protocol was immunoSEQ multiplex PCR, while the TCRdb copy is restricted to in-frame clones and leaves out a portion. The sample lists 65,000 to 85,000 clones; about 92% were seen once. This CDR3 spans 14 amino acids. Trimming removed 10 bases at V and 7 bases at J, with 23 bases between. Germline CDR1 reads LNHDA; CDR2 reads SQIVND (reference sequence). Specimen: peripheral blood, collected after pregnancy. The rearrangement uses TRBV19 and TRBJ2-7, with a possible D match to TRBD1 (5 bases). The clonotype was recovered from a female donor with multiple sclerosis, enrolled in a pregnancy study. CDR3 coding DNA: TGTGCCACCAAAGAGATGGGGCCGAGGTGGGAGCAGTACTTC. Its translation: CATKEMGPRWEQYF.